One T cell receptor beta chain is described in this entry. No antigen is known for it. Before the COVID-19 pandemic, during about 2011-2019, CD4+ T cells were taken from unexposed donors. After around nine days of culture, CD4+ T cells were isolated. As cell numbers allowed, unexposed-donor CD4+ T cells faced SARS-CoV-2 S/N and four cold-coronavirus spikes. Each well had two million PBMCs in roughly 5% human AB serum with IL-2. This sample was taken from a study of CD4 T cells in relation to SARS-CoV-2 and coronaviruses. On the study more broadly: The negative reference was HIV-1 Nef peptide pool or peptide-free culture. Study results and caveats: Roughly 65% of donors had memory CD4+ clonotypes crossrecognizing SARS-CoV-2 and common cold coronavirus spike.

TCRdb keeps only in-frame clones here, not all; method: immunoSEQ multiplex PCR. In the table there are some 21,000 clones, less than 85% of which are singletons. Per germline, CDR1 LNHNV and CDR2 YYDKDF (reference sequence). V shed 3 bases and J 3 bases; nucleotides not matched to a gene: 4. The CDR3 loop spans 16 amino acids. This receptor was identified in a human donor in good health. The chain is built from TRBV15 and TRBJ2-6; 8 bases fit TRBD2. Material: CD4+ T cells from PBMCs, cultured in vitro. CDR3 region: CATSRESGSGANVLTF. The DNA for the CDR3 is TGTGCCACCAGCAGGGAAAGCGGGAGTGGGGCCAACGTCCTGACTTTC. Full variable domain (missing parts from reference TRBV15 and TRBJ2-6): DAMVIQNPRYQVTQFGKPVTLSCSQTLNHNVMYWYQQKSSQAPKLLFHYYDKDFNNEADTPDNFQSRRPNTSFCFLDIRSPGLGDTAMYLCATSRESGSGANVLTFGAGSRLTVL.